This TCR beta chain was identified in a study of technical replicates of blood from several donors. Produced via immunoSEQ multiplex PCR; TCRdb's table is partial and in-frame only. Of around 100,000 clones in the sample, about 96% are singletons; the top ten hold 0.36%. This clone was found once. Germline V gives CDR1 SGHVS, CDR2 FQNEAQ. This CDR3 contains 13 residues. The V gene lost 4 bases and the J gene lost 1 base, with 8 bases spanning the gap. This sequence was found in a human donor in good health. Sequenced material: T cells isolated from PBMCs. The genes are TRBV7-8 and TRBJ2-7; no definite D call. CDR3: CASSSPVSYEQYF. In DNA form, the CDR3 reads TGTGCCAGCAGCTCACCAGTATCCTACGAGCAGTACTTC.